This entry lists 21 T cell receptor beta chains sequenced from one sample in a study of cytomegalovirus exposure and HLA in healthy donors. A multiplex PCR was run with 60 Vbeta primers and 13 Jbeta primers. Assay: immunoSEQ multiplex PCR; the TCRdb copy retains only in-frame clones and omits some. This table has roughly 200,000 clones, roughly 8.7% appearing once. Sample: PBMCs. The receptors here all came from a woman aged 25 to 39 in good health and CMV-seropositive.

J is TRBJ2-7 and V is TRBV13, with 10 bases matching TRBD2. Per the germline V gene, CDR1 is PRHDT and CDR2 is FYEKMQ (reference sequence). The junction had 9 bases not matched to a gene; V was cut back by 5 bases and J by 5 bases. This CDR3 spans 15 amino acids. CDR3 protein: CASSRLAGGIHEQYF. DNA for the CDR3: TGTGCCAGCAGCCGTTTAGCGGGAGGCATCCACGAGCAGTACTTC.

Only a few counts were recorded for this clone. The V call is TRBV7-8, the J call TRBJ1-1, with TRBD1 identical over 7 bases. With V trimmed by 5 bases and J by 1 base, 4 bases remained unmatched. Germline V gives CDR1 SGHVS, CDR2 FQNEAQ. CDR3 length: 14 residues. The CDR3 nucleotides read TGTGCCAGCAGCCTAGGGACAGCGAACACTGAAGCTTTCTTT. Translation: CASSLGTANTEAFF.

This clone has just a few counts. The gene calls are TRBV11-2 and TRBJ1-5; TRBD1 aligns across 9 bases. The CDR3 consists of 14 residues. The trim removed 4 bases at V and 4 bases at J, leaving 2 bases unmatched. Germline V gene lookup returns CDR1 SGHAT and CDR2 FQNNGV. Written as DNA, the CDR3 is TGTGCCAGCAGCTCGGACAGGGGTAATCAGCCCCAGCATTTT. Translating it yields CASSSDRGNQPQHF.

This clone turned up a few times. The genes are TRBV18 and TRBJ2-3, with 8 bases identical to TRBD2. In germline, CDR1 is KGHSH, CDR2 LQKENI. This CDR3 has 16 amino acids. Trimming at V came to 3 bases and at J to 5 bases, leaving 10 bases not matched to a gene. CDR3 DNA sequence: TGTGCCAGCTCACCCTCAACGGGAGGGCCTGGAGATACGCAGTATTTT. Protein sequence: CASSPSTGGPGDTQYF.

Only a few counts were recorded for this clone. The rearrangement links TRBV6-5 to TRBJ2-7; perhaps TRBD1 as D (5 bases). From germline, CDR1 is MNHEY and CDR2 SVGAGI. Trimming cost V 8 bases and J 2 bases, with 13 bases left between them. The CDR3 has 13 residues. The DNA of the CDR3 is TGTGCCAGCGGAGAGTTGGGGCCCTACGAGCAGTACTTC. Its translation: CASGELGPYEQYF.

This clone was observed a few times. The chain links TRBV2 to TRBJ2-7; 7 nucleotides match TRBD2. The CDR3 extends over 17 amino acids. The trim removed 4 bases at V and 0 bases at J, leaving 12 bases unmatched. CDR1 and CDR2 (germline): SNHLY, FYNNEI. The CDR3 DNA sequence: TGTGCCAGCAGTGGATTCTTTCTAGCGGAGAGCTCCTACGAGCAGTACTTC. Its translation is CASSGFFLAESSYEQYF.

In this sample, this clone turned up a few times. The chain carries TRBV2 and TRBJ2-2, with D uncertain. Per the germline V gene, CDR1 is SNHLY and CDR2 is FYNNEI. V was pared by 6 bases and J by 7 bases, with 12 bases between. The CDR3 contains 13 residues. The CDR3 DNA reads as TGTGCCAGCAGGGGCCCGTCCGGCGGGGAGCTGTTTTTT. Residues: CASRGPSGGELFF.

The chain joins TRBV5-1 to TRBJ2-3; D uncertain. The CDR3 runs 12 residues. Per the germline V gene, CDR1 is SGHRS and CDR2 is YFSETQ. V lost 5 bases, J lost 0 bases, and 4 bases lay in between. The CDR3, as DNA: TGCGCCAGCAGTTCGAGCACAGATACGCAGTATTTT. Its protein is CASSSSTDTQYF.

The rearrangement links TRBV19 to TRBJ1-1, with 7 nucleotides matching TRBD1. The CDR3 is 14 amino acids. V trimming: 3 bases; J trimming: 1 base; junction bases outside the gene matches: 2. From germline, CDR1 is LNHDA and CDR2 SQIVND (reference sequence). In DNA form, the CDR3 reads TGTGCCAGTAGTATCGGGACAGCGAACACTGAAGCTTTCTTT. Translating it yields CASSIGTANTEAFF.

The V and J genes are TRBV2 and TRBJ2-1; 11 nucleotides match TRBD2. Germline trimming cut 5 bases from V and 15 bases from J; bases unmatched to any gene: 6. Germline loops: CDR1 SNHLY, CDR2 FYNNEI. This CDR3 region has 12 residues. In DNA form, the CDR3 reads TGTGCCAGCAGTACTAGCGGGGGCCCGGGGTTCTTC. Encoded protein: CASSTSGGPGFF.

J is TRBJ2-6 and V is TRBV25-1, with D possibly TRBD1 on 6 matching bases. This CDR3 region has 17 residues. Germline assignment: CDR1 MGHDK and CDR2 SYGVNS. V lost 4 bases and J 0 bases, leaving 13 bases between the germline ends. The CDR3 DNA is TGTGCCAGCAGTGTGGCAGGGGCACTCTCTGGGGCCAACGTCCTGACTTTC. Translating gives CASSVAGALSGANVLTF.

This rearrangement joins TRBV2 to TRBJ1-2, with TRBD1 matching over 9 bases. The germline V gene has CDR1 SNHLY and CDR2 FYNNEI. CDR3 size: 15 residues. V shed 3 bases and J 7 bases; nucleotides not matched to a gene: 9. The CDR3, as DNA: TGTGCCAGCAGTGAGGGGGACAGGGAAGGCCTTGGCTACACCTTC. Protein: CASSEGDREGLGYTF. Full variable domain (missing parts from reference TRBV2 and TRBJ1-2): EPEVTQTPSHQVTQMGQEVILRCVPISNHLYFYWYRQILGQKVEFLVSFYNNEISEKSEIFDDQFSVERPDGSNFTLKIRSTKLEDSAMYFCASSEGDREGLGYTFGSGTRLTVV.

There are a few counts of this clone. CDR3: CASRNRFAGEDGELFF. The CDR3 DNA reads as TGTGCCAGTAGGAACAGGTTCGCGGGAGAGGACGGGGAGCTGTTTTTT. The chain joins TRBV19 to TRBJ2-2; 7 bases align to TRBD2. Per germline, CDR1 LNHDA and CDR2 SQIVND (reference sequence). Germline trimming cut 6 bases from V and 7 bases from J; bases unmatched to any gene: 14. This CDR3 is built from 16 residues.

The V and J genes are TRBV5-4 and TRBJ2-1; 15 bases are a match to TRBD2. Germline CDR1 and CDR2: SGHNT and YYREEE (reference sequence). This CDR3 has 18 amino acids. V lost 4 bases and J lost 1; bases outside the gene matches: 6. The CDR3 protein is CASSPGLAGGVSYNEQFF. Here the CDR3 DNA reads TGTGCCAGCAGCCCAGGACTAGCGGGAGGGGTTTCCTACAATGAGCAGTTCTTC.

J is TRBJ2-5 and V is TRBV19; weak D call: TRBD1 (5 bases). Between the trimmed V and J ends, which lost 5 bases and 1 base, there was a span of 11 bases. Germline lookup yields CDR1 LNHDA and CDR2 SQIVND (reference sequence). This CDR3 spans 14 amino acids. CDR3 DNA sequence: TGTGCCAGTAGTCAGACAGTGATCCAAGAGACCCAGTACTTC. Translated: CASSQTVIQETQYF.

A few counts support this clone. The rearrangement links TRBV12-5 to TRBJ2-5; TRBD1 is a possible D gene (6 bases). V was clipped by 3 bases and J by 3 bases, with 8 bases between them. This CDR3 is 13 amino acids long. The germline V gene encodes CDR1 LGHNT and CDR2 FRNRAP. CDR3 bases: TGTGCTAGTGGTTTCTCAGGGGAAGAGACCCAGTACTTC. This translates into CASGFSGEETQYF.

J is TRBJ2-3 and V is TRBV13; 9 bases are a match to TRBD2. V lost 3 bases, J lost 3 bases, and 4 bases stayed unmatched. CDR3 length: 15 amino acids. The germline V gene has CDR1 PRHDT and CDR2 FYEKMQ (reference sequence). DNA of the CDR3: TGTGCCAGCAGCTTTAGCGGGGGTCTAACAGATACGCAGTATTTT. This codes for CASSFSGGLTDTQYF.

CDR3 amino acids: CAWAASLAVSDTQYF. Written as DNA, the CDR3 is TGTGCCTGGGCGGCGAGCCTAGCGGTCTCAGATACGCAGTATTTT. This sequence joins TRBV30 and TRBJ2-3; 7 bases agree with TRBD2. Germline V gene data show CDR1 as GTSNPN and CDR2 as SVGIG (reference sequence). V lost 5 bases to trimming and J lost 4 bases; unmatched junction nucleotides: 12. The CDR3 is 15 residues long.

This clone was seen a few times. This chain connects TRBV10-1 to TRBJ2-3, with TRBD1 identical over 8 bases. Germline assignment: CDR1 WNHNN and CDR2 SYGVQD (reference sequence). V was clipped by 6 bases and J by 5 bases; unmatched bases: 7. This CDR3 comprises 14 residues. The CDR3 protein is CASSYGQGEDTQYF. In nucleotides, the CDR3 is TGCGCCAGCAGCTACGGACAGGGAGAAGATACGCAGTATTTT.

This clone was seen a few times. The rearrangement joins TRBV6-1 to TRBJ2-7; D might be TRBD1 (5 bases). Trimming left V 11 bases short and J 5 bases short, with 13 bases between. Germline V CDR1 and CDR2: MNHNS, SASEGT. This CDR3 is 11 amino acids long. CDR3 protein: CACDWGHEQYF. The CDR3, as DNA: TGTGCCTGTGACTGGGGCCACGAGCAGTACTTC.

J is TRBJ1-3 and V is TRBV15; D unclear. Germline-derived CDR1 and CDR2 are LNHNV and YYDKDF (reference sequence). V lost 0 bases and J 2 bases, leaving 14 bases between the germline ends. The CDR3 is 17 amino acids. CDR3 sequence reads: CATSRDLIGFAGNTIYF. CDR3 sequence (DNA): TGTGCCACCAGCAGAGATCTAATTGGTTTCGCTGGAAACACCATATATTTT.